The 16 T cell receptor beta chains below were found in one sample sequenced in a study of T cells expressing NK-cell markers. TCRdb re-called the 5' RACE reads and shows each CDR3 protein once, DNA omitted. The table lists 150,000 to 170,000 distinct CDR3 sequences. The sample comprised blood T cells: a sorted CD56 or NKG2C T cell subset, CD4+ or CD8+ T cells, or bulk PBMC T cells (not recorded which). The receptors were sampled from a woman aged 45 to 65 in good health.

The CDR3 reads CASSYSGAGYF. The chain has TRBV6-2 or TRBV6-3 and TRBJ2-5. Germline assignment: CDR1 MNHEY and CDR2 SVGEGT. The CDR3 is made up of 11 amino acids.

The chain has TRBV29-1 and TRBJ2-3; TCRdb's D call of TRBD2 is untestable without DNA. CDR3 length equals 15 residues. Germline-derived CDR1 and CDR2 are SQVTM and ANQGSEA. The CDR3 loop reads CSVDPSRGSTDTQYF.

The chain couples TRBV27 to TRBJ2-7. The CDR3 is 15 residues long. The germline CDR1 and CDR2 sequences are MNHEY and SMNVEV (reference sequence). CDR3 loop: CASSLSSPTNYEQYF.

This chain links TRBV7-2 with TRBJ2-2; TCRdb's D call of TRBD2 is untestable without DNA. Germline CDR1 is SGHTA and CDR2 is FQGNSA. The CDR3 covers 16 residues. CDR3 sequence reads: CASSLVPSSLTGELFF.

The chain combines TRBV19 with TRBJ2-7. CDR1 and CDR2 (germline): LNHDA, SQIVND (reference sequence). This CDR3 region has 14 residues. The CDR3 sequence is CASSIDLEDYEQYF.

This chain uses TRBV27 with TRBJ2-7; the TCRdb D gene call, TRBD2, has no DNA to confirm it. This CDR3 spans 15 amino acids. The germline V gene encodes CDR1 MNHEY and CDR2 SMNVEV (reference sequence). CDR3 amino acids: CASSLEGVNLYEQYF.

The chain couples TRBV29-1 to TRBJ2-2; TCRdb calls TRBD2, which cannot be checked without DNA. CDR1 is SQVTM and CDR2 is ANQGSEA in the germline V gene. There are 14 residues in the CDR3. This chain's CDR3 is CSVYLALNTGELFF.

The chain couples TRBV27 to TRBJ1-1; TCRdb gives TRBD1 as the D gene, but with no DNA this cannot be confirmed. Germline V lookup: CDR1 MNHEY, CDR2 SMNVEV (reference sequence). This CDR3 spans 14 amino acids. CDR3 amino acids: CARNKHRGGTEAFF.

The V and J genes are TRBV14 and TRBJ2-3; with no DNA, the TCRdb D assignment of TRBD1 cannot be verified. CDR1 is SGHDN, CDR2 FVKESK, per germline. This CDR3 spans 15 amino acids. CDR3: CASSQVNGPRDTQYF.

CDR3 amino acids: CASSLYRGGEQYF. This chain connects TRBV5-1 to TRBJ2-7; the D call from TCRdb, TRBD1, cannot be confirmed without DNA. The CDR3 covers 13 residues. Germline V lookup: CDR1 SGHRS, CDR2 YFSETQ.

V and J are TRBV5-1 and TRBJ2-5. This CDR3 comprises 13 residues. Germline V gives CDR1 SGHRS, CDR2 YFSETQ. CDR3 amino acids: CASSLWSGETQYF.

This rearrangement joins TRBV4-1 to TRBJ1-5; TCRdb returns TRBD1, unconfirmable since there is no DNA. The V gene's germline CDR1 is MGHRA and CDR2 YSYEKL. The CDR3 is made up of 15 amino acids. CDR3 sequence reads: CASSQGQGGNQPQHF.

This chain connects TRBV12-3 or TRBV12-4 to TRBJ2-7. This CDR3 is built from 14 residues. CDR3 loop: CASSVTNGVHEQYF.

This chain joins TRBV12-3 or TRBV12-4 and TRBJ2-5; TCRdb reports TRBD2, a call that lacks DNA to check it against. This CDR3 is 12 amino acids long. This CDR3 is CASRRGSGTQYF.

The V gene is TRBV7-9, the J gene TRBJ2-3. Germline CDR1 reads SEHNR; CDR2 reads FQNEAQ (reference sequence). The CDR3 has 15 residues. This CDR3 is CASIDAIRSGDTQYF.

The CDR3 protein is CASQGGLAGEAQETQYF. V and J are TRBV4-1 and TRBJ2-5; TCRdb's D call of TRBD2 is untestable without DNA. The CDR3 runs to 17 residues. From germline, CDR1 is MGHRA and CDR2 YSYEKL.